These 32 T cell receptor beta chains originate from one sample sequenced in a study of T cells after yellow fever vaccination. TCRdb processed the 5' RACE reads anew with MiXCR; each CDR3 protein has one entry. The sample contains about 260,000 distinct CDR3 sequences, 10% to 15% of which appear only once. Sequencing used CD4+ T cells sorted from PBMCs, obtained 45 days after the yellow fever booster vaccination. These receptors were obtained from a man younger than 40 who received the YFV17D yellow fever vaccine.

This clonotype appeared a few times. The J gene is TRBJ2-2, the V gene TRBV12-3 or TRBV12-4; 8 bases match TRBD2. This CDR3 contains 16 residues. Trimming at V came to 8 bases and at J to 1 base, leaving 9 bases not matched to a gene. The CDR3 region has the DNA TGTGCCAGCTCTGCTAGCGGGCCTATGAACACCGGGGAGCTGTTTTTT. Its translation is CASSASGPMNTGELFF.

In its sample, this clonotype was seen many times. The rearrangement links TRBV20-1 to TRBJ2-7; 9 bases agree with TRBD1. The V gene's germline CDR1 is DFQATT and CDR2 SNEGSKA (reference sequence). This CDR3 contains 14 residues. With V trimmed by 1 base and J by 3 bases, 4 bases remained unmatched. CDR3 nucleotide sequence: TGCAGTGCTAGAGTCCCGGACAGGGGCTACGAGCAGTACTTC. This translates into CSARVPDRGYEQYF.

In this sample, this clonotype turned up a few times. The chain is built from TRBV4-3 and TRBJ2-7; D not resolved. This CDR3 spans 14 amino acids. V gave up 1 base and J gave up 2 bases, with 9 bases separating them. Germline V gives CDR1 LGHNA, CDR2 YSLEER. Here the CDR3 reads CASSQVGSTYEQYF. For the CDR3, the DNA is TGCGCCAGCAGCCAAGTTGGGTCAACCTACGAGCAGTACTTC.

In its sample, this clonotype was seen many times. This sequence joins TRBV20-1 and TRBJ2-3; D could derive from TRBD1 or TRBD2 (5 bases each). Germline assignment: CDR1 DFQATT and CDR2 SNEGSKA (reference sequence). CDR3 length equals 13 residues. The V gene lost 5 bases and the J gene lost 2 bases, with 11 bases spanning the gap. The CDR3 coding sequence is TGCAGTGCTTGCGACGGGGCCACAGATACGCAGTATTTT. It is translated as CSACDGATDTQYF.

The chain combines TRBV30 with TRBJ2-1; unclear D gene. Germline values: CDR1 GTSNPN, CDR2 SVGIG (reference sequence). Trimming stripped 0 bases from V and 9 bases from J, with 9 bases between. There are 12 residues in the CDR3. In nucleotides, the CDR3 is TGTGCCTGGAGTGTAAGCACGACTGAGCAGTTCTTC. Protein sequence: CAWSVSTTEQFF.

This clonotype was counted a few times. The CDR3 here is CSARDGLALSSYNEQFF. CDR3 bases: TGCAGTGCTAGAGATGGCCTAGCCCTTAGCTCCTACAATGAGCAGTTCTTC. The gene calls are TRBV20-1 and TRBJ2-1, with TRBD2 as a possible D gene (5 bases). This CDR3 has 17 residues. Germline V gene data show CDR1 as DFQATT and CDR2 as SNEGSKA (reference sequence). V lost 0 bases and J 0 bases, leaving 15 bases between the germline ends.

At least ten counts were recorded for this clonotype. V usage is TRBV12-3 or TRBV12-4 and J usage is TRBJ2-3, with 11 bases aligning to TRBD2. The CDR3 is made up of 15 amino acids. Trimming at V came to 8 bases and at J to 1 base, leaving 5 bases not matched to a gene. For the CDR3, the DNA is TGTGCCAGCCGGAGACTAGCGGGACGCACAGATACGCAGTATTTT. It yields the protein CASRRLAGRTDTQYF.

This clonotype turned up a few times. The V call is TRBV12-3 or TRBV12-4, the J call TRBJ2-7; D is undetermined. Trimming took 3 bases from V and 2 from J, leaving 14 bases between them. The CDR3 contains 15 residues. The CDR3 DNA reads as TGTGCCAGCAGTTTTTCCGCCCGCAACGCCTACGAGCAGTACTTC. It is translated as CASSFSARNAYEQYF.

This clonotype has ten or more counts. The V call is TRBV20-1, the J call TRBJ2-5; unclear D gene. The CDR3 is 10 residues long. Per germline, CDR1 DFQATT and CDR2 SNEGSKA (reference sequence). Trimming shortened V by 0 bases and J by 5 bases, and 1 base separated the two germline ends. CDR3 nucleotides: TGCAGTGCTAGAGAGGAGACCCAGTACTTC. Amino acids: CSAREETQYF.

The rearrangement joins TRBV6-1 to TRBJ2-7, with a weak D call TRBD2 (5 bases). V lost 6 bases and J lost 10, with 28 bases in between. The CDR3 contains 16 residues. Per germline, CDR1 MNHNS and CDR2 SASEGT. The CDR3 bases are TGTGCCAGCAGACGGGGAGAGGGTTCCCCGGCCATCGAACAGTACTTC. This translates into CASRRGEGSPAIEQYF.

This clonotype was seen a handful of times. The genes are TRBV10-1 and TRBJ2-7; TRBD1 might be the D (6 bases). CDR3 length: 15 amino acids. Germline CDR1 WNHNN, CDR2 SYGVQD (reference sequence). The germline V and J ends were trimmed by 2 bases and 0 bases, with 11 bases remaining between them. The DNA of the CDR3 is TGCGCCAGCAGTGAGACGACGACAGGCTCCTACGAGCAGTACTTC. Protein: CASSETTTGSYEQYF.

The genes are TRBV28 and TRBJ2-2, with D maybe TRBD2 (6 bases). V lost 8 bases and J 1 base, leaving 14 bases between the germline ends. The CDR3 covers 15 residues. The germline V gene encodes CDR1 MDHEN and CDR2 SYDVKM. CDR3 bases: TGTGCCAGCCGGGGTGGAGGGCAGAACACCGGGGAGCTGTTTTTT. The encoded protein is CASRGGGQNTGELFF. The full variable domain, completed using reference TRBV28 and TRBJ2-2, is DVKVTQSSRYLVKRTGEKVFLECVQDMDHENMFWYRQDPGLGLRLIYFSYDVKMKEKGDIPEGYSVSREKKERFSLILESASTNQTSMYLCASRGGGQNTGELFFGEGSRLTVL.

This chain joins TRBV5-1 and TRBJ2-1; unclear D gene. CDR1 and CDR2 (germline): SGHRS, YFSETQ. The CDR3 is 14 amino acids. V gave up 2 bases and J gave up 1 base, with 7 bases separating them. The CDR3 is CASSFQVSYNEQFF. The CDR3 region has the DNA TGCGCCAGCAGCTTTCAGGTTTCCTACAATGAGCAGTTCTTC.

V is TRBV7-9 and J is TRBJ2-2; perhaps TRBD2 as D (5 bases). The germline gives CDR1 SEHNR, CDR2 FQNEAQ (reference sequence). V was pared by 10 bases and J by 0 bases, with 15 bases between. This CDR3 region has 15 residues. CDR3 sequence reads: CATRGQRSNTGELFF. The CDR3 nucleotides are TGTGCCACCCGAGGGCAGCGCTCGAACACCGGGGAGCTGTTTTTT.

J is TRBJ2-2 and V is TRBV13, with D hard to call. Trimming pared 3 bases from V and 0 bases from J, leaving 11 bases between. The CDR3 is 16 residues long. Germline loops: CDR1 PRHDT, CDR2 FYEKMQ (reference sequence). The DNA for the CDR3 is TGTGCCAGCAGCTTTTCCGGGTTATCGAACACCGGGGAGCTGTTTTTT. Translation: CASSFSGLSNTGELFF.

This clonotype was detected only a few times. CDR3 loop: CASSFLGGAYSNQPQHF. DNA of the CDR3: TGTGCCAGCAGCTTCCTGGGCGGCGCCTATAGCAATCAGCCCCAGCATTTT. V gene TRBV7-2 combines with J gene TRBJ1-5; the D is unclear. The CDR3 contains 17 residues. Trimming cost V 3 bases and J 0 bases, with 15 bases left between them. Germline V gene data show CDR1 as SGHTA and CDR2 as FQGNSA.

This clonotype appeared many times. The chain is built from TRBV27 and TRBJ2-1; 12 bases are shared with TRBD2. V was clipped by 5 bases and J by 9 bases; unmatched bases: 11. The CDR3 sequence is 16 residues long. Germline CDR1 and CDR2: MNHEY and SMNVEV (reference sequence). The CDR3 region has the DNA TGTGCCAGCAGTCTCCTACTCCTGACTAGCGGGAGTGAGCAGTTCTTC. It codes for CASSLLLLTSGSEQFF.

V is TRBV27 and J is TRBJ2-7, with a weak D call TRBD1 (6 bases). V dropped 5 bases and J dropped 10 bases, with 12 bases sitting between them. The CDR3 runs 11 residues. Germline V gene data show CDR1 as MNHEY and CDR2 as SMNVEV (reference sequence). In DNA form, the CDR3 reads TGTGCCAGCAGTGACACAGGGCAACAGTACTTC. Residues: CASSDTGQQYF.

This clonotype was seen a handful of times. The rearrangement joins TRBV4-2 to TRBJ2-7; D possibly corresponds to TRBD1 (6 bases). Per germline, CDR1 LGHNA and CDR2 YNFKEQ. Trimming removed 3 bases from V and 3 bases from J, with 15 bases in between. This CDR3 comprises 15 residues. The CDR3 here is CASSHQAQGGYEQYF. DNA for the CDR3: TGTGCCAGCAGCCACCAAGCGCAAGGGGGCTACGAGCAGTACTTC.

J is TRBJ2-7 and V is TRBV5-1, with a weak D call TRBD1 (5 bases). This CDR3 has 16 residues. V lost 9 bases, J lost 3 bases, and 25 bases lay in between. Germline V gene lookup returns CDR1 SGHRS and CDR2 YFSETQ. The CDR3 DNA reads TGCGCCATCACCGTATTAGCTGGTGCAGGGTTCTACGAGCAGTACTTC. Its translation is CAITVLAGAGFYEQYF.

This clonotype has just a few counts. The rearrangement uses TRBV28 and TRBJ2-1; TRBD2 matches 9 bases. Germline CDR1 and CDR2: MDHEN and SYDVKM. Germline trimming cut 6 bases from V and 1 base from J; bases unmatched to any gene: 7. The CDR3 is 16 amino acids. The CDR3 spells CASSLRTSVSYNEQFF. The CDR3 DNA sequence: TGTGCCAGCAGCCTACGGACTAGCGTTTCCTACAATGAGCAGTTCTTC.

This clonotype was found a few times. The chain has TRBV29-1 and TRBJ2-1; unclear D gene. CDR3 length: 11 amino acids. Germline assignment: CDR1 SQVTM and CDR2 ANQGSEA. Trimming removed 7 bases at V and 7 bases at J, with 11 bases between. The CDR3 region has the DNA TGCAGCGCAAGACTCTGGAATGAGCAGTTCTTC. Amino acid sequence: CSARLWNEQFF.

This clonotype was picked up a small number of times. The junction does not match germline at one end; this may be a read error. The gene calls are TRBV20-1 and TRBJ2-7, with TRBD2 matching over 7 bases. Germline V gene sequence: CDR1 DFQATT, CDR2 SNEGSKA (reference sequence). This CDR3 contains 15 residues. CDR3 residues: CSARDFRGSSNEQYF. As DNA, the CDR3 is TGCAGTGCTAGAGATTTTCGCGGGAGCTCCAACGAGCAGTACTTC.

This clonotype was seen a few times. V gene TRBV27 combines with J gene TRBJ2-1; TRBD2 aligns across 10 bases. J lost 0 bases, V lost 6 bases, and 11 bases had no gene match. The CDR3 runs to 18 residues. Germline lookup yields CDR1 MNHEY and CDR2 SMNVEV (reference sequence). CDR3 sequence reads: CASRPLAGGSSSYNEQFF. Here the CDR3 DNA reads TGTGCCAGCAGACCTTTAGCGGGAGGCAGTAGCTCCTACAATGAGCAGTTCTTC.

This clonotype has ten or more counts. This chain connects TRBV10-3 to TRBJ2-7; TRBD2 matches at 9 bases. V lost 5 bases and J lost 6; bases outside the gene matches: 14. The CDR3 is 16 amino acids. Germline assignment: CDR1 ENHRY and CDR2 SYGVKD. CDR3 nucleotides: TGTGCCATCAGTCCGGGTAGGGCTAGCGGGATGGTCGAGCAGTACTTC. Its protein product is CAISPGRASGMVEQYF.

There are many counts of this clonotype. The genes are TRBV29-1 and TRBJ2-7; 14 bases match TRBD2. V was clipped by 5 bases and J by 6 bases; unmatched bases: 12. Germline-derived CDR1 and CDR2 are SQVTM and ANQGSEA. This CDR3 contains 16 residues. The CDR3 bases are TGCAGCGTTTCAGGACTAGCGGGAGGACACGAAGGCGAGCAGTACTTC. Its translation: CSVSGLAGGHEGEQYF.

Comment on this clonotype: Just one base apart from a much larger clone, this may be a read error. The chain is built from TRBV12-3 or TRBV12-4 and TRBJ2-7; TRBD2 might be the D (5 bases). Trimming took off 5 bases at V and 1 base at J, with 12 bases between the two ends. The length of the CDR3 is 14 residues. CDR3 sequence (DNA): TGTGCCAGCAGTGTACGGCTAGCATCCTACGAGCAGTACTTC. Amino acid sequence: CASSVRLASYEQYF.

This clonotype was seen more than once but under ten times. V and J are TRBV7-2 and TRBJ2-7, with no clear D. Trimming removed 1 base at V and 3 bases at J, with 10 bases between. Germline CDR1 reads SGHTA; CDR2 reads FQGNSA. CDR3 length: 14 amino acids. The chain's CDR3 is CASSLENGFYEQYF. CDR3 DNA: TGTGCCAGCAGCTTAGAGAACGGATTCTACGAGCAGTACTTC.

J is TRBJ1-1 and V is TRBV12-3 or TRBV12-4; a possible D gene is TRBD1 (6 bases). V lost 1 base to trimming and J lost 7 bases, with 16 bases between them. The CDR3 is made up of 15 amino acids. DNA for the CDR3: TGTGCCAGCAGTTTAGAGGGCTACAGGGTAGGTGAAGCTTTCTTT. Its protein product is CASSLEGYRVGEAFF.

This clonotype was observed a handful of times. This chain uses TRBV5-1 with TRBJ2-7; D not certain. CDR1 and CDR2 (germline): SGHRS, YFSETQ. This CDR3 spans 15 amino acids. The ends were cut back, 4 bases at V and 0 bases at J, with 14 bases in the middle. The CDR3 DNA follows: TGCGCCAGCAGCGAAGGTGGGGTGAGCTCCTACGAGCAGTACTTC. Its translation: CASSEGGVSSYEQYF.

The chain combines TRBV20-1 with TRBJ2-7; D perhaps matches TRBD1 (6 bases). This CDR3 has 14 residues. V lost 1 base to trimming and J lost 6 bases, with 16 bases between them. The germline V gene encodes CDR1 DFQATT and CDR2 SNEGSKA (reference sequence). The DNA for the CDR3 is TGCAGTGCTAGAGGGGGGACATGGGGCGGCGAGCAGTACTTC. Its protein is CSARGGTWGGEQYF.

The chain recombines TRBV3-1 with TRBJ2-1; 10 positions match TRBD2. V lost 4 bases to trimming and J lost 8 bases; unmatched junction nucleotides: 14. Germline values: CDR1 LGHDT, CDR2 YNNKEL (reference sequence). This CDR3 spans 17 amino acids. The CDR3 loop is CASSRSSSGGGRDEQFF. Written as DNA, the CDR3 is TGTGCCAGCAGCCGATCATCTAGCGGGGGAGGTCGGGATGAGCAGTTCTTC.